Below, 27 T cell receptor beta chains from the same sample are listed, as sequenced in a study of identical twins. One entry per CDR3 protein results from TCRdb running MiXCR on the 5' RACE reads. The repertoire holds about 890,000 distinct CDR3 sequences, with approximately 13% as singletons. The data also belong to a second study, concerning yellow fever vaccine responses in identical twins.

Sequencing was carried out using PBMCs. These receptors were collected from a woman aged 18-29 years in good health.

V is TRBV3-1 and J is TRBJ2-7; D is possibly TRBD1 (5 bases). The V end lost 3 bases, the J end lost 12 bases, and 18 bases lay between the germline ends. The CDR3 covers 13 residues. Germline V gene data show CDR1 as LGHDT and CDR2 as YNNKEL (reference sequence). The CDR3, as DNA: TGTGCCAGCAGCCAGGGTGGGGCTCAAGGACGGTACTTC. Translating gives CASSQGGAQGRYF.

CDR3 in DNA: TGTGCCAGCAGGGTCCCGGGACAGGGAAACTATGGCTACACCTTC. This encodes CASRVPGQGNYGYTF. The chain links TRBV12-3 or TRBV12-4 to TRBJ1-2; TRBD1 agrees at 9 bases. CDR3 size: 15 residues. V was pared by 6 bases and J by 2 bases, with 7 bases of the junction left unmatched.

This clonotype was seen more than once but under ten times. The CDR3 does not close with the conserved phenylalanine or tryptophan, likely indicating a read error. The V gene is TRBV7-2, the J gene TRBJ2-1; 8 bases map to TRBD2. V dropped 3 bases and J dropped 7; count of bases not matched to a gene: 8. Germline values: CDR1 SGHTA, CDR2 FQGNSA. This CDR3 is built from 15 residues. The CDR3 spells CASSFGGAWKNEQFS. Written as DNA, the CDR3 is TGTGCCAGCAGCTTCGGGGGGGCTTGGAAGAATGAGCAGTTCTCC.

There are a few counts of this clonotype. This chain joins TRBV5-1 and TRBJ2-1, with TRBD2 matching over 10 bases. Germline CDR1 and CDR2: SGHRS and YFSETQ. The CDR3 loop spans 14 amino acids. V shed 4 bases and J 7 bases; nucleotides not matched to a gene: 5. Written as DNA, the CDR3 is TGCGCCAGCAGCGGAACTAGCGGGGTGAATGAGCAGTTCTTC. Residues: CASSGTSGVNEQFF.

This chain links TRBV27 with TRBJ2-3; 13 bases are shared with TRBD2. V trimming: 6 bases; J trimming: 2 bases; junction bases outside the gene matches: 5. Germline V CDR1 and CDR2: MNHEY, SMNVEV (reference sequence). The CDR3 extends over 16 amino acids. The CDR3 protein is CASSRLAGGDTDTQYF. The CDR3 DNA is TGTGCCAGCAGCAGACTAGCGGGGGGCGACACAGATACGCAGTATTTT.

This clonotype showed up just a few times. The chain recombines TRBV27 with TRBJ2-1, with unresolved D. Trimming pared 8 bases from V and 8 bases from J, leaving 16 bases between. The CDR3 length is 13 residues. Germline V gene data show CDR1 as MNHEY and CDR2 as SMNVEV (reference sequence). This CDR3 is CASCNRKCDEQFF. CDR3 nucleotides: TGTGCCAGCTGTAATAGGAAATGCGATGAGCAGTTCTTC.

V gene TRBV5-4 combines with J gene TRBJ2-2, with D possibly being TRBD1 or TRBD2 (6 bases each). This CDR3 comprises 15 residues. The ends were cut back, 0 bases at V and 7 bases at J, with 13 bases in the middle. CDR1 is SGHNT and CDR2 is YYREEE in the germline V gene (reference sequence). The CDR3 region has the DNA TGTGCCAGCAGCTTGGTGGGGGGCGCTATCGGGGAGCTGTTTTTT. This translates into CASSLVGGAIGELFF.

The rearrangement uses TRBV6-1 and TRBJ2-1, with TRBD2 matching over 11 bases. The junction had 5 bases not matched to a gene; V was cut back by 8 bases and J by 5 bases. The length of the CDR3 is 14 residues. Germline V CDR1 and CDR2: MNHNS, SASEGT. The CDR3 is CASQTSGGHNEQFF. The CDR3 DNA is TGTGCCAGCCAAACTAGCGGGGGCCACAATGAGCAGTTCTTC.

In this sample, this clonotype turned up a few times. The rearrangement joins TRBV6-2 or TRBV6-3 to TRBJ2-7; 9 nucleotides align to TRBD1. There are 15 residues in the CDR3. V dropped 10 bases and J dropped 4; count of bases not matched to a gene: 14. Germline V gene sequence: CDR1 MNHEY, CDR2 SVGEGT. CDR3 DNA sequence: TGTGCCACCTCCCAGGGGGACAGGGCTTCTTACGAGCAGTACGTC. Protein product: CATSQGDRASYEQYV.

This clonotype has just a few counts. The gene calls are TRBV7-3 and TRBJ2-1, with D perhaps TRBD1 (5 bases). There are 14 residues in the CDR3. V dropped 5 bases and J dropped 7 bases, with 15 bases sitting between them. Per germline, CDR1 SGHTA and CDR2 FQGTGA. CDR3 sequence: CASSPQQERNEQFF. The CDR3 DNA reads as TGTGCCAGCAGCCCACAACAGGAGAGGAATGAGCAGTTCTTC.

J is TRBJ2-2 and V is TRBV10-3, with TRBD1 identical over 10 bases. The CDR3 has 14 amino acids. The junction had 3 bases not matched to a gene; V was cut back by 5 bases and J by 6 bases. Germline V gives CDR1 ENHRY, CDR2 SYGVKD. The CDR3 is CAISRTGGPGELFF. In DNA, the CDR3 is TGTGCCATCAGTAGGACAGGGGGTCCCGGGGAGCTGTTTTTT.

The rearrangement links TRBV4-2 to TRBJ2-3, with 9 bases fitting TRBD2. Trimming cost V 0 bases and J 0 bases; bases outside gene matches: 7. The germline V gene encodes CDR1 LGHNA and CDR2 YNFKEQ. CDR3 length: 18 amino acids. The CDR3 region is CASSQDRVAGASTDTQYF. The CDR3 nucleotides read TGTGCCAGCAGCCAAGATCGGGTAGCGGGGGCGAGCACAGATACGCAGTATTTT.

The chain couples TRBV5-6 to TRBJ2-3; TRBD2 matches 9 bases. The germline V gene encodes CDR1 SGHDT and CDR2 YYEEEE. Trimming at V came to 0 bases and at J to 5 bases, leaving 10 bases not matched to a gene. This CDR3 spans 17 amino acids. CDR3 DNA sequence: TGTGCCAGCAGCTTGGGCGTAGCGGGGGCACGGGGAGATACGCAGTATTTT. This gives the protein CASSLGVAGARGDTQYF.

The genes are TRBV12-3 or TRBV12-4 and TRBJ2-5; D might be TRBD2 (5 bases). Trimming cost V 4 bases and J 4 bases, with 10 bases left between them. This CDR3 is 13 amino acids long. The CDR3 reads CASSSRLTETQYF. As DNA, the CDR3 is TGTGCCAGCAGTTCGCGACTAACAGAGACCCAGTACTTC.

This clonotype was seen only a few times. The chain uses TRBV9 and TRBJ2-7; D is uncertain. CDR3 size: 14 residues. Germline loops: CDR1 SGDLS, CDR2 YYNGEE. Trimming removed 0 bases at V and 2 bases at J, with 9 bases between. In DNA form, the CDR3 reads TGTGCCAGCAGCGTAGGTGTAGGAACCTACGAGCAGTACGTC. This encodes CASSVGVGTYEQYV.

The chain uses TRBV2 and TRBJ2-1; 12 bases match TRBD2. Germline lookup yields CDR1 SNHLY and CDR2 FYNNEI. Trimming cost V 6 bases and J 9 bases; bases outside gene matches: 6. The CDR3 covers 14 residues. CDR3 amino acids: CASRGLAGRPEQFF. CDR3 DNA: TGTGCCAGCAGAGGACTAGCGGGAAGGCCTGAGCAGTTCTTC.

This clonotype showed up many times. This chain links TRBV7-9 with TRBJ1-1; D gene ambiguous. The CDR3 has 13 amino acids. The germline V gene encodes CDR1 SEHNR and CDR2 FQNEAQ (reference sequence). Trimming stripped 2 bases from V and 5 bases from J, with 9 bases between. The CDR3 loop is CASSLLDETEAFF. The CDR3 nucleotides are TGTGCCAGCAGCTTATTGGACGAAACTGAAGCTTTCTTT.

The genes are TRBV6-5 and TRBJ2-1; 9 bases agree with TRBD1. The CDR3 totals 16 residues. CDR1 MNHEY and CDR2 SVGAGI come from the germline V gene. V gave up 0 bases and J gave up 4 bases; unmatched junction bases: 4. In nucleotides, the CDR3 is TGTGCCAGCAGTTACTCGTCGGGACAGGGATACAATGAGCAGTTCTTC. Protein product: CASSYSSGQGYNEQFF.

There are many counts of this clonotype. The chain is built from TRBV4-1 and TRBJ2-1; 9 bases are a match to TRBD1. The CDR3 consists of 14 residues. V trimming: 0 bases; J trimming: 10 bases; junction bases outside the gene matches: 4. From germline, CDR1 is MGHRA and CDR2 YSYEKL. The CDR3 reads CASSQDRTGDEQFF. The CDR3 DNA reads TGCGCCAGCAGCCAAGATCGGACAGGGGACGAGCAGTTCTTC.

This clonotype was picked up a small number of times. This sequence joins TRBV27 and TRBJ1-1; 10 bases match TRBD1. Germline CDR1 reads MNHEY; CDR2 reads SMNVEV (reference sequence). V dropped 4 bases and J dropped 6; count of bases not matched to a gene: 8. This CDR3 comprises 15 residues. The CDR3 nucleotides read TGTGCCAGCAGTTCCGCCGGGACAGGGGAGCCTGAAGCTTTCTTT. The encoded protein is CASSSAGTGEPEAFF.

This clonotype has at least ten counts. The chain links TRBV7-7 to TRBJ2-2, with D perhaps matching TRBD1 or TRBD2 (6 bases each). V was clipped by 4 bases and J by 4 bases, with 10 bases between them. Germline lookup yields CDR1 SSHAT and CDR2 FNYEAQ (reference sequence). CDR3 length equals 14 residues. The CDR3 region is CASSSKGGTGELFF. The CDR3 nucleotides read TGTGCCAGCAGCTCCAAGGGGGGCACCGGGGAGCTGTTTTTT.

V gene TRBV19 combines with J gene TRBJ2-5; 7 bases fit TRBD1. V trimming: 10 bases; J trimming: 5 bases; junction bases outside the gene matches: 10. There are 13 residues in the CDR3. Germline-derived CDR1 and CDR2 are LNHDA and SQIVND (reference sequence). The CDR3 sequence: CATARQGGETQYF. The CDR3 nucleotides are TGTGCCACCGCAAGACAGGGTGGGGAGACCCAGTACTTC.

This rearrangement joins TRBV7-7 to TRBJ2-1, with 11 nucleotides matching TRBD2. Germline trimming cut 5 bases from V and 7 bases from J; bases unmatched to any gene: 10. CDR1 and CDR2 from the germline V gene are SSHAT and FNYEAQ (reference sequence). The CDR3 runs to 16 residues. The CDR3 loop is CASSPEWASGRNEQFF. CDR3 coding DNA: TGTGCCAGCAGCCCCGAGTGGGCTAGCGGGAGGAATGAGCAGTTCTTC.

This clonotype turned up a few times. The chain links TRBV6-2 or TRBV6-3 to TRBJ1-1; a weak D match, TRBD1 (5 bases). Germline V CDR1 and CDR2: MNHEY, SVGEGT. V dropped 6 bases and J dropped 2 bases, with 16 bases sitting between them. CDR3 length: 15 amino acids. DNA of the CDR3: TGTGCCAGCAGCCAACCCTGGACACATAACACTGAAGCTTTCTTT. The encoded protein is CASSQPWTHNTEAFF.

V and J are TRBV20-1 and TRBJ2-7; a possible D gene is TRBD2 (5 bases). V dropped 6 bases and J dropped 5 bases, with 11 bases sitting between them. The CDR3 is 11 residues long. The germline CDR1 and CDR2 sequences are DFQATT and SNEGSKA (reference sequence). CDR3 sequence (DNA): TGCAGTGCAAAAACTAGGGACGAGCAGTACTTC. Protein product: CSAKTRDEQYF.

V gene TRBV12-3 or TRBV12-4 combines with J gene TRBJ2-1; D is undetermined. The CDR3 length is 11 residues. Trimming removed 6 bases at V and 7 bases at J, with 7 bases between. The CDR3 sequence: CASRRANEQFF. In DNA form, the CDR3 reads TGTGCCAGCAGGCGAGCGAATGAGCAGTTCTTC.

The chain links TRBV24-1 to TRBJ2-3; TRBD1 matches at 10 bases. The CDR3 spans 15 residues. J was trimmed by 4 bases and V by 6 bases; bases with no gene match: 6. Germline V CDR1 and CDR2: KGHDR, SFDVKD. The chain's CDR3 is CATSLGTGAADTQYF. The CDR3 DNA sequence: TGTGCCACCAGTCTTGGGACAGGGGCGGCAGATACGCAGTATTTT.